This entry concerns a single T cell receptor (beta chain). The protocol was immunoSEQ multiplex PCR, while the TCRdb copy is restricted to in-frame clones and leaves out a portion. The data contain around 94,000 clones, nearly 90% of them singletons. This sample is drawn from a study of T cell responses to AZD1222 COVID-19 vaccine. V was clipped by 2 bases and J by 0 bases, with 14 bases between them. Germline V gives CDR1 KGHSH, CDR2 LQKENI. There are 17 residues in the CDR3. This clonotype was sampled from an adult in good health. This chain joins TRBV18 and TRBJ1-3; D unclear. This material consisted of peripheral blood, taken on day 0 of AZD1222 vaccination. CDR3 sequence (DNA): TGTGCCAGCTCACCAATCGGACTGTCGAGCTCTGGAAACACCATATATTTT. Translation gives CASSPIGLSSSGNTIYF.